One and the same sample provided the 2 T cell receptor beta chains below, sequenced in a study of cytomegalovirus exposure and HLA in healthy donors. The PCR had 60 Vbeta and 13 Jbeta primers. Sequencing was performed with immunoSEQ multiplex PCR; in TCRdb, only in-frame clones are kept and a portion is missing. This table holds about 210,000 clones, 60% to 80% found once. The sequenced material came from PBMCs. All receptors come from a male donor in good health and CMV-seronegative.

The chain combines TRBV28 with TRBJ2-1, with 10 bases fitting TRBD2. This CDR3 region has 17 residues. Germline lookup yields CDR1 MDHEN and CDR2 SYDVKM. V dropped 5 bases and J dropped 0; count of bases not matched to a gene: 7. CDR3 region: CASSPGSGRSSYNEQFF. In DNA, the CDR3 is TGTGCCAGCAGTCCAGGTAGCGGGAGGAGCTCCTACAATGAGCAGTTCTTC.

The CDR3 coding sequence is TGTGCCAGCAGCTCTCCGACAGGGCAGCTTTACAATGAGCAGTTCTTC. Protein sequence: CASSSPTGQLYNEQFF. The chain joins TRBV7-8 to TRBJ2-1, with TRBD1 matching over 7 bases. Trimming removed 4 bases from V and 4 bases from J; junction bases left unmatched: 10. CDR3 length equals 16 residues. From germline, CDR1 is SGHVS and CDR2 FQNEAQ.